This is a list of T cell receptor beta chains from one sample in a study of yellow fever vaccine responses in identical twins. TCRdb re-analysed the RT-PCR reads in MiXCR, keeping a single row per CDR3 protein. The sample carries roughly 870 distinct CDR3 sequences, 81% recorded once. Sequencing was performed on T cells from blood (PBMCs), unsorted or a sorted subset (not recorded which), taken before or after yellow fever vaccination (not recorded which). All receptors derive from a female donor who received the yellow fever vaccine. Each CDR3 is given with its conserved first and last residue. The D gene is left open where the match is weak. Clone sizes are given selectively: once, few, many, or a class where the clone is expanded.

size	D	V	J	CDR3	DNA
.	TRBD2	TRBV4-1	TRBJ2-7	CASSQLTSGSSYEQYF	TGCGCCAGCAGCCAACTGACTAGCGGAAGCTCCTACGAGCAGTACTTC
once	.	TRBV21-1	TRBJ2-1	CASSKRDTSFEQFF	TGTGCCAGCAGCAAGAGGGATACGAGCTTCGAGCAGTTCTTC
once	.	TRBV4-1	TRBJ2-1	CASSQVGGLHNEQFF	TGCGCCAGCAGCCAAGTGGGGGGGCTCCACAATGAGCAGTTCTTC
.	.	TRBV25-1	TRBJ2-5	CASSEEAVQETQYF	TGTGCCAGCAGTGAAGAGGCAGTACAAGAGACCCAGTACTTC
.	TRBD1	TRBV30	TRBJ1-2	CAWSSYPGQGNYGYTF	TGTGCCTGGAGTTCCTACCCGGGACAGGGGAACTATGGCTACACCTTC
.	.	TRBV2	TRBJ2-5	CASFEGGETQYF	TGTGCCAGCTTTGAAGGGGGTGAGACCCAGTACTTC
.	TRBD1	TRBV5-5	TRBJ1-2	CASSPTGGHGYTF	TGCGCCAGCAGCCCGACAGGGGGCCATGGCTACACCTTC
.	TRBD1	TRBV5-4	TRBJ2-6	CASSLEGQGASGANVLTF	TGTGCCAGCAGCTTGGAGGGACAGGGCGCCTCTGGGGCCAACGTCCTGACTTTC
.	.	TRBV29-1	TRBJ1-2	CSVGAGTTYGYTF	TGCAGCGTTGGGGCCGGGACAACCTATGGCTACACCTTC
few	.	TRBV11-1	TRBJ1-1	CASSLVVVFGAFF	TGTGCCAGCAGCTTAGTAGTGGTATTCGGAGCTTTCTTT
.	.	TRBV7-9	TRBJ1-4	CASSFSVATNEKLFF	TGTGCCAGCAGCTTCTCGGTTGCAACTAATGAAAAACTGTTTTTT
.	TRBD1	TRBV7-9	TRBJ2-2	CASRETGRPGELFF	TGTGCCAGCAGGGAGACAGGGCGCCCCGGGGAGCTGTTTTTT
.	.	TRBV5-4	TRBJ1-1	CASSFGNTEAFF	TGTGCCAGCAGCTTTGGGAACACTGAAGCTTTCTTT
.	.	TRBV7-6	TRBJ2-1	CASSFAGGNNEQFF	TGTGCCAGCAGTTTCGCGGGTGGGAACAATGAGCAGTTCTTC
few	.	TRBV20-1	TRBJ1-6	CSAGDVSPLHF	TGCAGTGCTGGGGACGTTTCACCCCTCCACTTT
.	.	TRBV15	TRBJ2-1	CATSIRGYNEQFF	TGTGCCACCAGCATCAGGGGATACAATGAGCAGTTCTTC
.	.	TRBV9	TRBJ2-5	CASSVGRSQETQYF	TGTGCCAGCAGCGTAGGGCGCAGCCAAGAGACCCAGTACTTC
.	TRBD1	TRBV15	TRBJ1-6	CATDGTGGSPLHF	TGTGCCACCGACGGGACAGGGGGTTCACCCCTCCACTTT
once	TRBD1	TRBV4-3	TRBJ1-2	CASSPWTGLYGYTF	TGCGCCAGCAGCCCATGGACAGGGCTCTACGGCTACACCTTC
.	TRBD1	TRBV6-1	TRBJ1-5	CASRKTGTGNYGNQPQHF	TGTGCCAGCAGGAAAACCGGGACAGGGAATTACGGCAATCAGCCCCAGCATTTT
.	TRBD1	TRBV13	TRBJ1-5	CASSYQGQGNNQPQHF	TGTGCCAGCAGCTACCAGGGACAGGGTAACAATCAGCCCCAGCATTTT
.	.	TRBV28	TRBJ2-7	CASSLDNSYEQYF	TGTGCCAGCAGTTTAGACAACTCCTACGAGCAGTACTTC
.	TRBD1	TRBV4-1	TRBJ1-5	CASGDPDRHPSQPQHF	TGCGCCAGCGGGGACCCGGACAGGCACCCGTCACAGCCCCAGCATTTT
.	.	TRBV30	TRBJ2-3	CAWTRLTSSTDTQYF	TGTGCCTGGACTAGATTAACTAGCAGCACAGATACGCAGTATTTT
.	.	TRBV24-1	TRBJ2-2	CATTSSNTGELFF	TGTGCCACCACAAGTTCGAACACCGGGGAGCTGTTTTTT
.	.	TRBV12-3/TRBV12-4	TRBJ2-7	CASSLGGSYEQYF	TGTGCCAGCAGTTTGGGGGGCTCCTACGAGCAGTACTTC
.	TRBD1	TRBV30	TRBJ1-4	CAWSYPGQGSEKLFF	TGTGCCTGGAGTTACCCGGGACAGGGGTCTGAAAAACTGTTTTTT
once	TRBD2	TRBV14	TRBJ2-3	CASSLTTLAGVADTQYF	TGTGCCAGCAGCCTCACGACGCTAGCGGGAGTGGCAGATACGCAGTATTTT
.	.	TRBV7-6	TRBJ1-1	CASSSPPGPRDHTEAFF	TGTGCCAGCAGCTCCCCACCGGGCCCGAGAGATCACACTGAAGCTTTCTTT